The 7 T cell receptor beta chains in this list originate from one sample, sequenced in a study of cytomegalovirus exposure and HLA in healthy donors. PCR amplification relied on 60 Vbeta primers (plus 13 Jbeta primers). Produced via immunoSEQ multiplex PCR; TCRdb's table is partial and in-frame only. The sample holds more than 200,000 clones, 82% seen once. Sequencing was performed on PBMCs. Receptor source: a man aged 35 to 55 in good health and CMV-seropositive.

The rearrangement uses TRBV27 and TRBJ2-3; D is ambiguous. CDR3 size: 14 residues. Germline CDR1 is MNHEY and CDR2 is SMNVEV (reference sequence). With 4 bases removed from V and 0 bases from J, the gap between germline ends came to 8 bases. CDR3 sequence reads: CASSSLFSTDTQYF. CDR3 nucleotide sequence: TGTGCCAGCAGTTCCCTTTTTAGCACAGATACGCAGTATTTT.

The chain combines TRBV7-3 with TRBJ2-3; 8 bases are shared with TRBD2. The V gene end was trimmed by 2 bases and the J gene end by 3 bases; junction bases not matched to a gene: 4. The CDR3 loop spans 15 amino acids. Germline CDR1 and CDR2: SGHTA and FQGTGA. CDR3 nucleotides: TGTGCCAGCAGCTTAGGAAGCGGGAGTACAGATACGCAGTATTTT. Translation: CASSLGSGSTDTQYF. Looking up the rest from reference TRBV7-3 and TRBJ2-3 gives the full variable domain: GAGVSQTPSNKVTEKGKYVELRCDPISGHTALYWYRQSLGQGPEFLIYFQGTGAADDSGLPNDRFFAVRPEGSVSTLKIQRTERGDSAVYLCASSLGSGSTDTQYFGPGTRLTVL.

The CDR3 DNA follows: TGCGCCAGCAGCCAAACCGGGACAGGGAACACCGGGGAGCTGTTTTTT. This gives the protein CASSQTGTGNTGELFF. The chain employs TRBV4-1 and TRBJ2-2, with TRBD1 identical over 8 bases. Germline V CDR1 and CDR2: MGHRA, YSYEKL. The CDR3 consists of 16 residues. With 2 bases clipped from V and 1 base from J, the junction kept 3 bases outside the gene matches.

The chain couples TRBV7-3 to TRBJ2-2, with D perhaps TRBD2 (5 bases). The CDR3 is 14 residues long. Trimming removed 2 bases from V and 3 bases from J, with 7 bases in between. CDR1 and CDR2 (germline): SGHTA, FQGTGA. The CDR3 DNA sequence: TGTGCCAGCAGCTTACTAGCTTACACCGGGGAGCTGTTTTTT. Protein product: CASSLLAYTGELFF.

This rearrangement joins TRBV19 to TRBJ2-5; TRBD2 matches 8 bases. Germline V lookup: CDR1 LNHDA, CDR2 SQIVND (reference sequence). The CDR3 runs to 15 residues. The trim removed 5 bases at V and 3 bases at J, leaving 8 bases unmatched. This CDR3 is CASSAPGGGKETQYF. Written as DNA, the CDR3 is TGTGCCAGTAGTGCCCCCGGGGGGGGGAAAGAGACCCAGTACTTC.

The J gene is TRBJ2-7, the V gene TRBV9, with 8 bases identical to TRBD1. The CDR3 contains 16 residues. Germline V lookup: CDR1 SGDLS, CDR2 YYNGEE. The ends lost 0 bases at V and 6 bases at J; junction bases unmatched: 11. Here the CDR3 reads CASSVGAQGAGSEQYF. CDR3 nucleotide sequence: TGTGCCAGCAGCGTAGGGGCCCAGGGGGCGGGGTCCGAGCAGTACTTC. Full variable domain (rest looked up from reference TRBV9 and TRBJ2-7): DSGVTQTPKHLITATGQRVTLRCSPRSGDLSVYWYQQSLDQGLQFLIQYYNGEERAKGNILERFSAQQFPDLHSELNLSSLELGDSALYFCASSVGAQGAGSEQYFGPGTRLTVT.

This clone has a single count. The chain carries TRBV9 and TRBJ2-7, with unresolved D. There are 15 residues in the CDR3. Germline CDR1 reads SGDLS; CDR2 reads YYNGEE. V was trimmed by 0 bases and J by 3 bases, leaving 13 bases between them. CDR3 loop: CASSVVCRNHYEQYV. The CDR3, as DNA: TGTGCCAGCAGCGTAGTTTGTCGTAACCACTACGAGCAGTACGTC.